A selection of T cell receptor beta chains follows, all from one sample in a study of regulatory T cells in long-lasting Graves disease. TCRdb processed the multiplex PCR reads anew with MiXCR; each CDR3 protein has one entry. This table holds about 420,000 distinct CDR3 sequences, roughly 15% found once. The data also belong to a second study, concerning T cells in Graves' hyperthyroidism and ophthalmopathy.

The sample in question was peripheral blood mononuclear cells (PBMCs), obtained at new diagnosis, from a patient treated with antithyroid drugs. The receptors here all came from a woman aged 18-30 years with Graves disease. CDR3s include the opening cysteine and the closing phenylalanine or tryptophan. D genes are given only for firm matches. Rows give clone size only sometimes, using once, few, many, or a class for an expanded clone.

NA TRBJ1-1 NA TRBV9 CASSDRRLPMNTEAFF TGTGCCAGCAGCGACAGGCGCCTCCCGATGAACACTGAAGCTTTCTTT
TRBD2 TRBJ2-2 few TRBV30 CAWSGGKTGELFF TGTGCCTGGAGCGGGGGGAAAACCGGGGAGCTGTTTTTT
NA TRBJ2-2 many TRBV27 CASTEIGVNTGELFF TGTGCCAGCACCGAGATTGGGGTGAACACCGGGGAGCTGTTTTTT
NA TRBJ1-5 NA TRBV20-1 CSAPAGWGAGNQPQHF TGCAGTGCTCCTGCCGGGTGGGGCGCCGGCAATCAGCCCCAGCATTTT
TRBD2 TRBJ2-5 NA TRBV5-1 CASSAGRTSGGLEETQYF TGCGCCAGCAGCGCTGGCCGGACTAGCGGAGGATTAGAAGAGACCCAGTACTTC
NA TRBJ1-6 NA TRBV12-3/TRBV12-4 CASSLPGSPLHF TGTGCCAGCAGTCTTCCAGGATCACCCCTCCACTTT
TRBD2 TRBJ2-5 many TRBV27 CASSLGGTSSTETQYF TGTGCCAGCAGTTTAGGTGGGACTAGCAGTACGGAGACCCAGTACTTC
NA TRBJ2-7 few TRBV2 CASSDPRGARYEQYF TGTGCCAGCAGTGATCCTCGGGGAGCCAGGTACGAGCAGTACTTC
TRBD2 TRBJ2-7 NA TRBV3-1 CASSQEGGDSHEQYF TGTGCCAGCAGCCAAGAGGGGGGGGACTCCCACGAGCAGTACTTC
NA TRBJ2-7 few TRBV6-2/TRBV6-3 CASSYAGTTSYEQYF TGTGCCAGCAGTTACGCCGGGACAACATCCTACGAGCAGTACTTC
TRBD2 TRBJ2-1 NA TRBV6-2/TRBV6-3 CASSYLRLAGGNEQFF TGTGCCAGCAGTTACCTGAGACTAGCGGGAGGGAATGAGCAGTTCTTC
TRBD2 TRBJ2-1 few TRBV5-4 CASSFLEVAGGNEQFF TGTGCCAGCAGCTTCTTGGAGGTTGCGGGAGGCAATGAGCAGTTCTTC
NA TRBJ2-3 many TRBV3-1 CASSPAPLPNPDTQYF TGTGCCAGCAGCCCCGCGCCCCTCCCCAACCCAGATACGCAGTATTTT
TRBD2 TRBJ2-2 NA TRBV20-1 CSGDYQNTGELFF TGCAGCGGGGACTACCAAAACACCGGGGAGCTGTTTTTT
NA TRBJ1-2 many TRBV5-1 CASSLDWQSTIGYTF TGCGCCAGCAGCTTGGATTGGCAGAGCACAATCGGCTACACCTTC
TRBD1 TRBJ1-5 many TRBV28 CASRGTGYQPQHF TGTGCCAGCAGGGGGACAGGGTATCAGCCCCAGCATTTT
NA TRBJ2-7 many TRBV18 CATGLTTYEQYF TGTGCCACGGGACTGACTACCTACGAGCAGTACTTC
NA TRBJ2-7 many TRBV7-9 CASSSPTSRGYEQYF TGTGCCAGCAGCTCACCTACCTCGAGGGGGTACGAGCAGTACTTC
TRBD2 TRBJ2-1 many TRBV7-8 CASSLIAGVYNEQFF TGTGCCAGCAGCTTAATAGCGGGAGTCTACAATGAGCAGTTCTTC
NA TRBJ2-1 many TRBV13 CASSLRERGNEQFF TGTGCCAGCAGCTTAAGAGAACGCGGGAATGAGCAGTTCTTC
NA TRBJ1-5 many TRBV18 CASSPRGNDNQPQHF TGTGCCAGCTCACCCAGGGGAAATGATAATCAGCCCCAGCATTTT
TRBD2 TRBJ2-7 many TRBV28 CASSSGLAGGSSEQYF TGTGCCAGCAGTTCAGGACTAGCGGGAGGTTCCTCCGAGCAGTACTTC
NA TRBJ2-5 many TRBV27 CASSPLVGSQETQYF TGTGCCAGCAGTCCCCTAGTGGGGAGTCAAGAGACCCAGTACTTC
NA TRBJ2-1 NA TRBV18 CASSIYRTDSYNEQFF TGTGCCAGCTCAATTTATAGGACAGACTCCTACAATGAGCAGTTCTTC
TRBD2 TRBJ2-4 many TRBV7-9 CASSPRPGLAAQNIQYF TGTGCCAGCAGCCCCCGACCTGGGCTAGCGGCTCAAAACATTCAGTACTTC
NA TRBJ2-1 NA TRBV11-3 CASSLGGVLGNEQFF TGTGCCAGCAGCTTAGGCGGGGTTTTGGGCAATGAGCAGTTCTTC
NA TRBJ2-1 many TRBV27 CASTLLNEQFF TGTGCCAGCACCCTCCTCAATGAGCAGTTCTTC
NA TRBJ1-5 NA TRBV19 CASSPIGRDSNQPQHF TGTGCCAGTAGCCCCATCGGGAGAGATAGCAATCAGCCCCAGCATTTT
NA TRBJ2-3 NA TRBV19 CASSRTESSTDTQYF TGTGCCAGTAGTCGGACAGAGTCTAGCACAGATACGCAGTATTTT
TRBD1 TRBJ1-1 few TRBV7-9 CASSLGVGDSNTEAFF TGTGCCAGCAGCTTAGGAGTTGGGGACAGCAACACTGAAGCTTTCTTT
TRBD1 TRBJ2-1 few TRBV6-1 CASTLDRGPYNEQFF TGTGCCAGCACCTTGGACAGGGGTCCCTACAATGAGCAGTTCTTC
NA TRBJ1-6 few TRBV4-1 CASSQDRGKSYNSPLHF TGCGCCAGCAGCCAAGATAGAGGGAAGAGCTATAATTCACCCCTCCACTTT
NA TRBJ2-4 few TRBV3-1 CASSQFTSNLAKNIQYF TGTGCCAGCAGCCAATTTACTAGCAACCTAGCCAAAAACATTCAGTACTTC
NA TRBJ2-3 NA TRBV10-3 CAISGQGTDTQYF TGTGCCATCAGTGGACAGGGCACAGATACGCAGTATTTT
NA TRBJ2-6 NA TRBV7-3 CASSVQSSGANVLTF TGTGCCAGCAGCGTACAAAGCTCTGGGGCCAACGTCCTGACTTTC
NA TRBJ2-2 few TRBV20-1 CSARGLTRNTGELFF TGCAGTGCGAGGGGTCTAACCCGAAACACCGGGGAGCTGTTTTTT
TRBD1 TRBJ2-5 many TRBV2 CASSVRWGQKQETQYF TGTGCCAGCAGTGTTAGGTGGGGACAGAAACAAGAGACCCAGTACTTC
TRBD2 TRBJ2-3 NA TRBV20-1 CSTSGRTGDTQYF TGCTCGACTAGCGGGAGAACGGGTGATACGCAGTATTTT
TRBD2 TRBJ2-3 medium-sized TRBV28 CASIPSGRSTDTQYF TGTGCCAGCATACCCAGCGGGAGGAGCACAGATACGCAGTATTTT
NA TRBJ1-2 many TRBV7-2 CASSLVLRGYTF TGTGCCAGCAGCTTAGTTTTGCGTGGCTACACCTTC
NA TRBJ2-4 many TRBV7-2 CASSLGWDPKNIQYF TGTGCCAGCAGCTTGGGGTGGGATCCCAAAAACATTCAGTACTTC
NA TRBJ1-3 few TRBV28 CASSRSTVGNTIYF TGTGCCAGCAGTCGATCAACGGTAGGAAACACCATATATTTT
TRBD2 TRBJ2-1 many TRBV28 CASSPAGLAGNEQFF TGTGCCAGCAGTCCCGCGGGACTAGCTGGTAATGAGCAGTTCTTC
NA TRBJ2-1 NA TRBV4-1 CASSPRRLVADNEQFF TGCGCCAGCAGCCCACGAAGGCTAGTGGCCGACAATGAGCAGTTCTTC
NA TRBJ1-1 NA TRBV3-1 CASSQDSVGWAGAFF TGTGCCAGCAGCCAAGATTCAGTGGGGTGGGCTGGAGCTTTCTTT
NA TRBJ1-5 few TRBV7-2 CASSFGQGGNQPQHF TGTGCCAGCAGCTTCGGGCAAGGGGGCAATCAGCCCCAGCATTTT
NA TRBJ2-1 NA TRBV24-1 CATSERTVHNEQFF TGTGCCACCAGTGAAAGGACAGTTCACAATGAGCAGTTCTTC
TRBD1 TRBJ1-1 many TRBV30 CAWGPRDSLPMNTEAFF TGTGCCTGGGGGCCACGGGACAGTTTGCCGATGAACACTGAAGCTTTCTTT
TRBD2 TRBJ2-7 many TRBV20-1 CSASRLAVTPYEQYF TGCAGTGCTAGTCGCCTAGCGGTCACCCCCTACGAGCAGTACTTC
TRBD1 TRBJ2-5 many TRBV28 CASSSTQGVGETQYF TGTGCCAGCAGTTCAACTCAGGGGGTAGGGGAGACCCAGTACTTC
TRBD2 TRBJ2-3 many TRBV20-1 CSAGTPGPLAGMRDTQYF TGCAGTGCTGGCACCCCCGGCCCGCTAGCGGGAATGAGAGATACGCAGTATTTT
NA TRBJ2-2 NA TRBV19 CASKDFSNTGELFF TGTGCCAGTAAGGACTTTTCGAACACCGGGGAGCTGTTTTTT
NA TRBJ2-5 NA TRBV7-8 CASSLVPGEETQYF TGTGCCAGCAGCTTAGTTCCAGGGGAAGAGACCCAGTACTTC
NA TRBJ2-4 NA TRBV3-1 CASSQPGGGIQYF TGTGCCAGCAGCCAACCCGGAGGGGGCATTCAGTACTTC